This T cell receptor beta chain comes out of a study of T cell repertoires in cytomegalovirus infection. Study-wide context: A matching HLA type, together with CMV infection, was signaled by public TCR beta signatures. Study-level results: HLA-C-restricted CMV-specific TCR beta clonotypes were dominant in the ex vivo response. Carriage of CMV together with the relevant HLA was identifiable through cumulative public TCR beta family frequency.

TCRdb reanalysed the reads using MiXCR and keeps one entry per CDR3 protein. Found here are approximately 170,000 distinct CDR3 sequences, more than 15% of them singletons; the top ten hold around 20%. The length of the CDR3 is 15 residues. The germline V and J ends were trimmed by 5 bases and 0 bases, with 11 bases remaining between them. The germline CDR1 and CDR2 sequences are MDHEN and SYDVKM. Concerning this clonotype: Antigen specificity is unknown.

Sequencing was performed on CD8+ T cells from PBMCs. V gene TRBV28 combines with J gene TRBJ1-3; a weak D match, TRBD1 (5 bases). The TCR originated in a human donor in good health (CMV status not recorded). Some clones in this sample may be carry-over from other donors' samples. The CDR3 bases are TGTGCCAGCAGTCTTGCCGGGACCTCTGGAAACACCATATATTTT. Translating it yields CASSLAGTSGNTIYF.